This T cell receptor (beta chain) stems from a study of T cell repertoires in cytomegalovirus infection. Whole-study results and caveats: The response measured ex vivo was dominated by TCR beta clonotypes (HLA-C-restricted and CMV-specific). Based on cumulative public TCR beta family frequency, carriers of CMV plus the relevant HLA were identified.

In TCRdb, the reads were re-called with MiXCR into one record per CDR3 protein. The table has hundreds of thousands of distinct CDR3 sequences, 20% to 25% seen once. V dropped 8 bases and J dropped 0 bases, with 11 bases sitting between them. This CDR3 comprises 14 residues. CDR1 and CDR2 from the germline V gene are MDHEN and SYDVKM. This clonotype was counted ten times or more. No antigen is known for it. Sequencing used CD8+ T cells from PBMCs. This clonotype originated in a human donor in good health (CMV status not recorded). Some clones in this sample may be carry-over from other donors' samples. V gene TRBV28 combines with J gene TRBJ1-5, with D perhaps TRBD1 (6 bases). CDR3 bases: TGTGCCAGCTACGGGGGCGGTAGCAATCAGCCCCAGCATTTT. Amino acids: CASYGGGSNQPQHF. The entire variable domain, with the rest obtained from reference TRBV28 and TRBJ1-5, is as follows: DVKVTQSSRYLVKRTGEKVFLECVQDMDHENMFWYRQDPGLGLRLIYFSYDVKMKEKGDIPEGYSVSREKKERFSLILESASTNQTSMYLCASYGGGSNQPQHFGDGTRLSIL.